The 21 T cell receptor beta chains below come from one sample, sequenced in a study of shared clonotypes between healthy human individuals. Profiling relied on immunoSEQ multiplex PCR, and the TCRdb table lists in-frame clones only, not all of them. The sample consists of over 2 million clones, 85% to 95% of them appearing once. What was sequenced was naive CD4+ T cells from PBMCs. Subset of the sample: CD45RA+ positively selected. The origin of the receptors is a man between 18 and 35 years old in good health. Some clones in this sample may be carry-over from other donors' samples.

The chain uses TRBV19 and TRBJ1-5; maybe TRBD1 (6 bases). The CDR3 sequence is 16 residues long. Deletions cut 4 bases from V and 6 bases from J, with 19 bases between. Germline V CDR1 and CDR2: LNHDA, SQIVND (reference sequence). The CDR3 DNA follows: TGTGCCAGTAGTAACTGGGCCAGGGGACGGGTTCAGCCCCAGCATTTT. This gives the protein CASSNWARGRVQPQHF.

This chain joins TRBV28 and TRBJ2-7; the D gene is possibly TRBD2 (6 bases). Germline values: CDR1 MDHEN, CDR2 SYDVKM. The CDR3 covers 15 residues. Trimming removed 7 bases at V and 3 bases at J, with 19 bases between. The CDR3 loop is CASKKTPGRSYEQYF. The DNA for the CDR3 is TGTGCCAGCAAAAAAACCCCCGGGAGAAGCTACGAGCAGTACTTC.

The chain carries TRBV9 and TRBJ2-3; D tentatively fits TRBD1 or TRBD2 (5 bases each). This CDR3 has 15 residues. Germline assignment: CDR1 SGDLS and CDR2 YYNGEE. V lost 4 bases and J lost 2, with 14 bases in between. CDR3 sequence (DNA): TGTGCCAGCAGCACCAATACGGGGCCCACAGATACGCAGTATTTT. Encoded protein: CASSTNTGPTDTQYF.

This chain links TRBV7-2 with TRBJ2-5; maybe TRBD1 (5 bases). The CDR3 is 18 amino acids. V lost 2 bases and J lost 0, with 19 bases in between. CDR1 and CDR2 (germline): SGHTA, FQGNSA. CDR3 sequence (DNA): TGTGCCAGCAGCTTAAGGGGTTCGAGTGGGCCTCACCAAGAGACCCAGTACTTC. It specifies CASSLRGSSGPHQETQYF.

V usage is TRBV28 and J usage is TRBJ1-4; D might be TRBD1 (5 bases). Per the germline V gene, CDR1 is MDHEN and CDR2 is SYDVKM. V lost 8 bases, J lost 5 bases, and 21 bases lay in between. The CDR3 totals 16 residues. CDR3 in DNA: TGTGCCAGCTGTGATCCGGGCCACCAGGGCAATGAAAAACTGTTTTTT. Translated, it gives CASCDPGHQGNEKLFF. Full variable domain (remainder filled in from reference TRBV28 and TRBJ1-4): DVKVTQSSRYLVKRTGEKVFLECVQDMDHENMFWYRQDPGLGLRLIYFSYDVKMKEKGDIPEGYSVSREKKERFSLILESASTNQTSMYLCASCDPGHQGNEKLFFGSGTQLSVL.

A remark on this clone: Distinct nucleotide sequences in the sample also encode this CDR3. The chain uses TRBV27 and TRBJ2-1; 8 positions match TRBD2. The length of the CDR3 is 15 residues. From germline, CDR1 is MNHEY and CDR2 SMNVEV (reference sequence). V shed 5 bases, J shed 0 bases, and the junction held 3 bases outside the gene matches. CDR3 in DNA: TGTGCCAGCAGTCCGCTAGCGGGCTCCTACAATGAGCAGTTCTTC. It codes for CASSPLAGSYNEQFF.

This clone was found once. The CDR3 sequence: CASSARGHSYEQYF. The DNA for the CDR3 is TGTGCCAGCAGTGCCAGGGGCCACTCCTACGAGCAGTACTTC. The chain is built from TRBV6-1 and TRBJ2-7; tentatively, D is TRBD1 (6 bases). CDR1 and CDR2 (germline): MNHNS, SASEGT. The CDR3 is made up of 14 amino acids. Trimming pared 4 bases from V and 0 bases from J, leaving 10 bases between.

The chain has TRBV2 and TRBJ2-3; 9 bases are a match to TRBD2. V trimming: 8 bases; J trimming: 0 bases; junction bases outside the gene matches: 0. This CDR3 has 13 amino acids. The germline gives CDR1 SNHLY, CDR2 FYNNEI. DNA of the CDR3: TGTGCCAGCCTAGCGGGGAGCACAGATACGCAGTATTTT. Translated: CASLAGSTDTQYF.

This clone appeared once. J is TRBJ2-5 and V is TRBV2; 7 bases map to TRBD1. The DNA matches TRBJ2-7 better at its end, which makes the J call doubtful. Germline values: CDR1 SNHLY, CDR2 FYNNEI. The CDR3 runs 12 residues. The CDR3 sequence: CASRRQGYEQYF. The DNA for the CDR3 is TGTGCCAGCAGACGACAGGGTTACGAGCAGTACTTC.

The chain carries TRBV5-4 and TRBJ2-3, with D possibly TRBD1 on 5 matching bases. Looked up from germline, CDR1 is SGHNT and CDR2 is YYREEE (reference sequence). V lost 4 bases and J 6 bases, leaving 21 bases between the germline ends. The CDR3 contains 16 residues. The CDR3 reads CASSTDAGLRGDTQYF. CDR3 in DNA: TGTGCCAGCAGCACGGATGCCGGGTTAAGGGGCGATACGCAGTATTTT.

The J gene is TRBJ2-1, the V gene TRBV30; no definite D call. The CDR3 has 13 amino acids. V was pared by 2 bases and J by 0 bases, with 5 bases between. The V gene's germline CDR1 is GTSNPN and CDR2 SVGIG (reference sequence). Written as DNA, the CDR3 is TGTGCCTGGAGTCCGCACTCCTACAATGAGCAGTTCTTC. The encoded protein is CAWSPHSYNEQFF.

The CDR3 DNA is TGTGCCAGCAGCTTAGCCAGTAAAGGCACTGAAGCTTTCTTT. Protein: CASSLASKGTEAFF. This chain links TRBV7-2 with TRBJ1-1; no firm D call. This CDR3 comprises 14 residues. Germline V gene data show CDR1 as SGHTA and CDR2 as FQGNSA. Trimming cost V 0 bases and J 4 bases, with 9 bases left between them.

V gene TRBV19 combines with J gene TRBJ1-2; D not certain. The V end was cut by 5 bases, the J end by 1 base, with 8 bases between. Germline loops: CDR1 LNHDA, CDR2 SQIVND (reference sequence). The CDR3 has 13 residues. The CDR3 reads CASSLGLNYGYTF. CDR3 in DNA: TGTGCCAGTAGTCTGGGCCTTAACTATGGCTACACCTTC.

V and J are TRBV5-1 and TRBJ2-3, with 12 positions matching TRBD2. Germline V CDR1 and CDR2: SGHRS, YFSETQ. The CDR3 extends over 17 amino acids. Germline trimming cut 4 bases from V and 4 bases from J; bases unmatched to any gene: 10. The CDR3 sequence is CASSLRLAGDVSDTQYF. CDR3 coding DNA: TGCGCCAGCAGCCTCCGACTAGCGGGAGACGTTTCAGATACGCAGTATTTT.

To note about this clone: This sample includes further DNA sequences coding for the same CDR3. The chain couples TRBV15 to TRBJ2-7; possible D gene TRBD2, 6 bases. Germline V gene data show CDR1 as LNHNV and CDR2 as YYDKDF (reference sequence). The V end lost 6 bases, the J end lost 0 bases, and 15 bases lay between the germline ends. The CDR3 consists of 15 residues. CDR3: CATSREAASSYEQYF. The CDR3 DNA is TGTGCCACCAGTAGGGAGGCGGCTTCCTCCTACGAGCAGTACTTC.

V and J are TRBV7-2 and TRBJ2-4; 13 nucleotides match TRBD2. J was trimmed by 6 bases and V by 3 bases; bases with no gene match: 5. This CDR3 is built from 16 residues. Germline CDR1 is SGHTA and CDR2 is FQGNSA. The CDR3, as DNA: TGTGCCAGCAGCTTCGCCGGGACTAGCGGGACAAACATTCAGTACTTC. It codes for CASSFAGTSGTNIQYF.

The rearrangement joins TRBV6-5 to TRBJ2-1, with TRBD2 as a possible D gene (6 bases). Germline lookup yields CDR1 MNHEY and CDR2 SVGAGI. The CDR3 extends over 14 amino acids. Trimming pared 5 bases from V and 7 bases from J, leaving 15 bases between. CDR3 residues: CASSLSRLVNEQFF. CDR3 nucleotides: TGTGCCAGCAGTCTTAGCCGACTAGTAAATGAGCAGTTCTTC.

The DNA of the CDR3 is TGTGCCTGGAGTGTAGCGGGATTCTACGAGCAGTACTTC. This gives the protein CAWSVAGFYEQYF. The chain combines TRBV30 with TRBJ2-7; 7 bases fit TRBD2. The CDR3 consists of 13 residues. Germline lookup yields CDR1 GTSNPN and CDR2 SVGIG (reference sequence). The V segment lost 0 bases and the J segment 3 bases; nucleotides outside the gene matches: 2.

The rearrangement joins TRBV29-1 to TRBJ2-2; no clear D gene. The CDR3 totals 14 residues. Germline-derived CDR1 and CDR2 are SQVTM and ANQGSEA. The V and J ends lost 6 bases and 2 bases respectively, with 13 bases between them. Written as DNA, the CDR3 is TGCAGCGTAGGACCCAGGCACAACACCGGGGAGCTGTTTTTT. It specifies CSVGPRHNTGELFF.

The J gene is TRBJ1-1, the V gene TRBV5-1; tentative D call: TRBD1 (5 bases). Germline-derived CDR1 and CDR2 are SGHRS and YFSETQ. The V and J ends lost 6 bases and 1 base respectively, with 10 bases between them. The CDR3 is made up of 13 amino acids. The CDR3 spells CASTGHGNTEAFF. CDR3 sequence (DNA): TGCGCCAGCACTGGACACGGGAACACTGAAGCTTTCTTT. Complete variable domain (other parts from reference TRBV5-1 and TRBJ1-1): KAGVTQTPRYLIKTRGQQVTLSCSPISGHRSVSWYQQTPGQGLQFLFEYFSETQRNKGNFPGRFSGRQFSNSRSEMNVSTLELGDSALYLCASTGHGNTEAFFGQGTRLTVV.

This chain links TRBV19 with TRBJ1-2; no reliable D call. Germline-derived CDR1 and CDR2 are LNHDA and SQIVND (reference sequence). The CDR3 contains 15 residues. Trimming took off 6 bases at V and 1 base at J, with 15 bases between the two ends. CDR3 in DNA: TGTGCCAGTAGGGCCAGAAGAACAATTAACTATGGCTACACCTTC. This encodes CASRARRTINYGYTF. The whole variable domain, remainder taken from reference TRBV19 and TRBJ1-2, is DGGITQSPKYLFRKEGQNVTLSCEQNLNHDAMYWYRQDPGQGLRLIYYSQIVNDFQKGDIAEGYSVSREKKESFPLTVTSAQKNPTAFYLCASRARRTINYGYTFGSGTRLTVV.